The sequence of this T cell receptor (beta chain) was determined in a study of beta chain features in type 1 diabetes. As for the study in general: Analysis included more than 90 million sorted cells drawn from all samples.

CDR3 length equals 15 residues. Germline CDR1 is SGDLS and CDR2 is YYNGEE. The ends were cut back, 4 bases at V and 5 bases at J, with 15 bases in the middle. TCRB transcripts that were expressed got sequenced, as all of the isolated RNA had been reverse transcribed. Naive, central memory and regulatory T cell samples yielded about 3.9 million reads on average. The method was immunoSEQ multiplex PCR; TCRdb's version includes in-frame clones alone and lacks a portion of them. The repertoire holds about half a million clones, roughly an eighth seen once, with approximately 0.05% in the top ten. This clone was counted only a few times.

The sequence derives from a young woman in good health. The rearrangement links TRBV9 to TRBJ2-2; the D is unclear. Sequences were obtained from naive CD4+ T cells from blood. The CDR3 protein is CASSTRVVRTGELFF. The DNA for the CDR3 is TGTGCCAGCAGCACCCGGGTAGTTAGGACCGGGGAGCTGTTTTTT.